Sequencing of this T cell receptor beta chain was carried out in a study of T-cell memory formation after mild COVID-19. Regarding the study as a whole: A second wave expanding day 15 to 37 was CD4+-biased; contracting clones were balanced.

TCRdb independently ran MiXCR on the 5' RACE reads; one entry per CDR3 protein. Of a few hundred thousand distinct CDR3 sequences listed, approximately 25% are singletons. The germline V and J ends were trimmed by 5 bases and 7 bases, with 15 bases remaining between them. CDR3 length equals 14 residues. From germline, CDR1 is SGHTA and CDR2 FQGNSA. About this clonotype itself: The antigen is undetermined.

The clonotype comes from an adult woman who had mild COVID-19 (a few samples of this study predate the infection). Cell type and time point are not known. The chain uses TRBV7-2 and TRBJ2-1; D remains ambiguous. The sequenced sample was PBMCs or a T cell subset sorted from them (not recorded which). CDR3: CASSLRRLGNEQFF. Here the CDR3 DNA reads TGTGCCAGCAGCCTAAGGCGGTTGGGGAATGAGCAGTTCTTC.